This T cell receptor (beta chain) comes out of a study of T cell responses to AZD1222 COVID-19 vaccine. Here immunoSEQ multiplex PCR was the method, and the copy in TCRdb shows in-frame clones only, minus some. The table includes approximately 200,000 clones, about 90% detected once. The CDR3 runs to 13 residues. The germline V gene has CDR1 SGHTA and CDR2 FQGTGA. Study-level points and caveats: Clonal diversity may have been underestimated in mostly white British donors. Compared with day 0, the breadth and depth of the Spike-specific TCR repertoire rose significantly after two doses of AZD1222.

Turning to this clone: The antigen remains unidentified. An end of the junction does not agree with germline; a read error may underlie this.

The chain uses TRBV7-3 and TRBJ2-1; 9 bases agree with TRBD2. The sequence was obtained from an adult in good health. The sequencing used peripheral blood, collected on day 0 of AZD1222 vaccination. DNA for the CDR3: TGTGCCAGCAGCTTAGACAGCGGGGGGCCACAGATCTTC. Translating it yields CASSLDSGGPQIF.